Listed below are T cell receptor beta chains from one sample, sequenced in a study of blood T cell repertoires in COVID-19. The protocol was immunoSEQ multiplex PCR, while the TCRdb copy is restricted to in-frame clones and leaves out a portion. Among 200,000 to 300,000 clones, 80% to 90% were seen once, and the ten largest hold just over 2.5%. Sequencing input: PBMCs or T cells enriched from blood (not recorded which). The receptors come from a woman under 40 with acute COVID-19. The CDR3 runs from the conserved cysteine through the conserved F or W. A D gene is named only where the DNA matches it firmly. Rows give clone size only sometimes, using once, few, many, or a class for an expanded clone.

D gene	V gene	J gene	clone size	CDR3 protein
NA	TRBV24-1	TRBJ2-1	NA	CATSDPEWGDEQFF
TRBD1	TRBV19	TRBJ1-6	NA	CASSPGDRGNSPLHF
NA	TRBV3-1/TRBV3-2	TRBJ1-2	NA	CASSRDGTTYGYTF
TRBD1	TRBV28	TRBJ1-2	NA	CASSPKGQAMRGYTF
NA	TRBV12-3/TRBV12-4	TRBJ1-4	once	CASSFQWNEKLFF
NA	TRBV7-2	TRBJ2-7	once	CASSSLQGPFLEQYF
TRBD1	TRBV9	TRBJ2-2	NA	CASSEGGAAGELFF
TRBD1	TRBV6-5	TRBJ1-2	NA	CASSPSQQGFYGYTF
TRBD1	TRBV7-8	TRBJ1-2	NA	CASSPGQGRGYTF
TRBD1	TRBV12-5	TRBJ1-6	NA	CASGERTGTNSPLHF
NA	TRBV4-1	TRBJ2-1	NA	CASSPLGGDPLNEQFF
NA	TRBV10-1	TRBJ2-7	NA	CASSVDGTYEQYF
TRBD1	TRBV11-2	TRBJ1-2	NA	CASSSGTDYGYTF
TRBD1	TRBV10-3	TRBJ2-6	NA	CAIRGDRETLSGANVLTF
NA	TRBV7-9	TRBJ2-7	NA	CASSSRGLYEQYF
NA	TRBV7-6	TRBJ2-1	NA	CASSTWESNEQFF
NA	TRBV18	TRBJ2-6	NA	CASSPGGEKKSGANVLTF
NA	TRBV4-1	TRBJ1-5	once	CASSQDVSYRNQPQHF
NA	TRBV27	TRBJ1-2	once	CASRWAGPNYGYTF
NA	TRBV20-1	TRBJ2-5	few	CSGGSQETQYF
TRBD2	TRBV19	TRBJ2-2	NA	CASSRGRGGASGELFF
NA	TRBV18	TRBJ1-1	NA	CASSPSGFMNTEAFF
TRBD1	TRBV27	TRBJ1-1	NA	CASSWTGTLNTEAFF
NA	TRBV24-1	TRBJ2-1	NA	CATSDPAGKQFF
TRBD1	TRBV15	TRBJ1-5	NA	CATSRDYGTDSNQPQHF
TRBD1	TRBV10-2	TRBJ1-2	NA	CASSEEGQRSFNYGYTF
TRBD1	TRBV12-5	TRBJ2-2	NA	CASGGDRENTGELFF
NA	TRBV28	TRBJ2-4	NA	CASRGLLGGTNIQYF
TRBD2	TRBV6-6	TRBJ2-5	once	CASSTGLAGRETQYF
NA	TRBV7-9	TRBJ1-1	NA	CASSAEGEVAFF
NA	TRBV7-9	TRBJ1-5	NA	CASSLEGDSNQPQHF
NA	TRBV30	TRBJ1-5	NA	CAWSVPGMFRRDQPQHF
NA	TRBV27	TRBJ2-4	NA	CASSWGDIQYF
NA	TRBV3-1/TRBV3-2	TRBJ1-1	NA	CASSQGGHLRTEAFF
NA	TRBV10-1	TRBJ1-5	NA	CASSDGRGMDQPQHF
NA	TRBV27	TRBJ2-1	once	CASSPDNPDYNEQFF